A single sample gave rise to the 22 T cell receptor beta chains below, sequenced in a study of T cell responses to AZD1222 COVID-19 vaccine. Repertoires were generated with immunoSEQ multiplex PCR, while TCRdb's copy carries only in-frame clones and drops some. Of 70,000 to 90,000 clones detected, roughly 86% appear once; the ten largest clones hold 8% to 10%. The specimen was peripheral blood, collected on day 0 of AZD1222 vaccination. These TCRs come from an adult in good health.

For this clone: Other DNA sequences in this sample translate to the same CDR3. The chain joins TRBV5-1 to TRBJ1-1; D gene uncertain. The V gene's germline CDR1 is SGHRS and CDR2 YFSETQ. V lost 0 bases, J lost 1 base, and 4 bases lay in between. There are 13 residues in the CDR3. The CDR3 spells CASSLAGNTEAFF. CDR3 coding DNA: TGCGCCAGCAGCTTGGCCGGGAACACTGAAGCTTTCTTT.

The V and J genes are TRBV19 and TRBJ2-3; a possible D gene is TRBD2 (5 bases). Germline values: CDR1 LNHDA, CDR2 SQIVND (reference sequence). The V end lost 1 base, the J end lost 5 bases, and 7 bases lay between the germline ends. CDR3 length equals 13 residues. CDR3 DNA sequence: TGTGCCAGTAGTATAGGGGCGGGAGATACGCAGTATTTT. It specifies CASSIGAGDTQYF.

This clone was counted a single time. The chain is built from TRBV18 and TRBJ1-4; the D is unclear. Germline CDR1 reads KGHSH; CDR2 reads LQKENI. Trimming cost V 3 bases and J 7 bases, with 12 bases left between them. The CDR3 spans 14 residues. The CDR3 DNA reads as TGTGCCAGCTCACCGGGCATGGGAGGTGAAAAACTGTTTTTT. As protein: CASSPGMGGEKLFF. The whole variable domain, remainder taken from reference TRBV18 and TRBJ1-4, is NAGVMQNPRHLVRRRGQEARLRCSPMKGHSHVYWYRQLPEEGLKFMVYLQKENIIDESGMPKERFSAEFPKEGPSILRIQQVVRGDSAAYFCASSPGMGGEKLFFGSGTQLSVL.

CDR3 coding DNA: TGTGCCAGCAGCCCAGTCGGGCGCACTGAAGCTTTCTTT. This sequence encodes CASSPVGRTEAFF. V gene TRBV7-2 combines with J gene TRBJ1-1; D uncertain. V dropped 5 bases and J dropped 4 bases, with 11 bases sitting between them. Germline-derived CDR1 and CDR2 are SGHTA and FQGNSA. The CDR3 consists of 13 residues.

This clone was detected only a few times. The chain has TRBV6-6 and TRBJ2-7; D is possibly TRBD1 (6 bases). The CDR3 spans 12 residues. Trimming took off 2 bases at V and 9 bases at J, with 11 bases between the two ends. Germline loops: CDR1 MNHNY, CDR2 SVGAGI (reference sequence). The CDR3 DNA is TGTGCCAGCAGTTACCTACAGGGCGGGCAGTACTTC. It yields the protein CASSYLQGGQYF.

The gene calls are TRBV7-3 and TRBJ2-5; D remains unclear. The germline V gene has CDR1 SGHTA and CDR2 FQGTGA. The ends were cut back, 0 bases at V and 4 bases at J, with 15 bases in the middle. The CDR3 loop spans 16 amino acids. In DNA, the CDR3 is TGTGCCAGCAGCTTAACCGCAGCGCCCTGGGGAGAGACCCAGTACTTC. This encodes CASSLTAAPWGETQYF. The variable domain in full, with the rest retrieved from reference TRBV7-3 and TRBJ2-5, is GAGVSQTPSNKVTEKGKYVELRCDPISGHTALYWYRQSLGQGPEFLIYFQGTGAADDSGLPNDRFFAVRPEGSVSTLKIQRTERGDSAVYLCASSLTAAPWGETQYFGPGTRLLVL.

V is TRBV7-9 and J is TRBJ1-1; D uncertain. V was pared by 2 bases and J by 5 bases, with 9 bases between. Looked up from germline, CDR1 is SEHNR and CDR2 is FQNEAQ (reference sequence). The CDR3 loop spans 13 amino acids. CDR3 amino acids: CASSLSDRTEAFF. The DNA of the CDR3 is TGTGCCAGCAGCTTATCTGATCGAACTGAAGCTTTCTTT.

The chain uses TRBV18 and TRBJ2-7; TRBD2 aligns across 10 bases. The J segment lost 5 bases and the V segment lost 2 bases, leaving 15 bases of the junction unmatched. The CDR3 contains 18 residues. Germline CDR1 is KGHSH and CDR2 is LQKENI. Here the CDR3 reads CASSPFALLAGALHEQYF. The CDR3 region has the DNA TGTGCCAGCTCACCATTCGCCTTGCTAGCGGGAGCTCTACACGAGCAGTACTTC.

The rearrangement uses TRBV19 and TRBJ1-2; D is perhaps TRBD1 (6 bases). Germline V CDR1 and CDR2: LNHDA, SQIVND (reference sequence). The CDR3 sequence is 14 residues long. V was shortened by 9 bases and J by 10 bases, with 24 bases between the two germline ends. The DNA of the CDR3 is TGTGCCAGCAGAAGTCGGACAGCGCCGGTTGACTACACCTTC. The encoded protein is CASRSRTAPVDYTF.

J is TRBJ1-2 and V is TRBV12-3 or TRBV12-4, with D unresolved. V lost 3 bases, J lost 10 bases, and 6 bases lay in between. This CDR3 comprises 10 residues. The CDR3 bases are TGTGCCAGCAGTTTTGGGTCCTACACCTTC. This sequence encodes CASSFGSYTF.

The genes are TRBV5-1 and TRBJ1-2, with TRBD1 identical over 7 bases. V was pared by 0 bases and J by 4 bases, with 3 bases of the junction left unmatched. CDR3 size: 14 residues. From germline, CDR1 is SGHRS and CDR2 YFSETQ. Written as DNA, the CDR3 is TGCGCCAGCAGCTTGGATCGGACAGGCTATGGCTACACCTTC. Translating it yields CASSLDRTGYGYTF.

This chain connects TRBV6-5 to TRBJ2-1, with TRBD2 matching over 7 bases. This CDR3 region has 11 residues. The germline V gene encodes CDR1 MNHEY and CDR2 SVGAGI. The ends lost 7 bases at V and 10 bases at J; junction bases unmatched: 4. DNA for the CDR3: TGTGCCAGCACGCTGGGGGGGGAGCAGTTCTTC. It is translated as CASTLGGEQFF.

V is TRBV3-1 (or the pseudogene TRBV3-2) and J is TRBJ1-2; D gene ambiguous. The CDR3 is made up of 15 amino acids. The V gene lost 0 bases and the J gene lost 8 bases, with 16 bases spanning the gap. CDR1 and CDR2 from the germline V gene are LGHDT and YNNKEL (reference sequence). The CDR3 sequence: CASSQEGGGANGYTF. Here the CDR3 DNA reads TGTGCCAGCAGCCAAGAGGGAGGCGGAGCGAACGGCTACACCTTC.

A single count supports this clone. J is TRBJ1-5 and V is TRBV2, with 8 nucleotides matching TRBD1. V gave up 4 bases and J gave up 5 bases; unmatched junction bases: 4. The CDR3 extends over 14 amino acids. Germline loops: CDR1 SNHLY, CDR2 FYNNEI. The CDR3 DNA reads TGTGCCAGCAGTGGACAGGGGCAGGATCAGCCCCAGCATTTT. Amino acids: CASSGQGQDQPQHF.

The chain couples TRBV10-2 to TRBJ2-5; D may correspond to TRBD1 or TRBD2 (5 bases each). Germline V gene data show CDR1 as WSHSY and CDR2 as SAAADI. The CDR3 consists of 14 residues. Trimming pared 5 bases from V and 5 bases from J, leaving 15 bases between. The CDR3 DNA reads TGCGCCAGCAGTCACTTGGGGGTAGGGGAGACCCAGTACTTC. This sequence encodes CASSHLGVGETQYF.

Only one count was recorded for this clone. The V gene is TRBV2, the J gene TRBJ2-7; 9 bases match TRBD1. Trimming took 7 bases from V and 3 from J; bases not matched to a gene: 7. This CDR3 has 14 amino acids. CDR1 SNHLY and CDR2 FYNNEI come from the germline V gene. The CDR3, as DNA: TGTGCCAGCAACGGACAGGGGAGCATCTACGAGCAGTACTTC. Protein: CASNGQGSIYEQYF.

The table lists this clone with a count of one. The CDR3 sequence is CASSFGQGLNYGYTF. CDR3 in DNA: TGTGCCAGCAGCTTTGGACAGGGGCTTAACTATGGCTACACCTTC. V is TRBV7-9 and J is TRBJ1-2; TRBD1 matches 9 bases. CDR3 length: 15 residues. J gave up 1 base and V 3 bases, and 3 bases lay outside the gene matches. Germline CDR1 and CDR2: SEHNR and FQNEAQ (reference sequence).

A single count supports this clone. The rearrangement joins TRBV2 to TRBJ2-7; 11 nucleotides match TRBD2. V lost 4 bases and J lost 2; bases outside the gene matches: 4. The CDR3 sequence is 15 residues long. CDR1 SNHLY and CDR2 FYNNEI come from the germline V gene. The CDR3 protein is CASSALLAGAYEQYF. As DNA, the CDR3 is TGTGCCAGCAGTGCGCTACTAGCGGGAGCCTACGAGCAGTACTTC.

J is TRBJ2-5 and V is TRBV5-1, with 11 positions matching TRBD2. Germline CDR1 is SGHRS and CDR2 is YFSETQ. CDR3 length equals 16 residues. Losses at the gene ends were 4 bases for V and 5 bases for J; bases not matched to a gene: 10. CDR3 DNA sequence: TGCGCCAGCAGCAGAGGCCTAGCGGGAGGAGACGAGACCCAGTACTTC. Translation: CASSRGLAGGDETQYF.

J is TRBJ1-3 and V is TRBV19, with unresolved D. Germline V gives CDR1 LNHDA, CDR2 SQIVND (reference sequence). V was clipped by 4 bases and J by 8 bases, with 15 bases between them. CDR3 length: 14 amino acids. The DNA of the CDR3 is TGTGCCAGTAGTAAACGCATAGGGTTGGACACCATATATTTT. The encoded protein is CASSKRIGLDTIYF.

V is TRBV5-6 and J is TRBJ1-4; 7 bases are a match to TRBD1. Looked up from germline, CDR1 is SGHDT and CDR2 is YYEEEE. The junction had 5 bases not matched to a gene; V was cut back by 1 base and J by 5 bases. The CDR3 contains 15 residues. As DNA, the CDR3 is TGTGCCAGCAGCTTGCCAGGGGGGCTGAATGAAAAACTGTTTTTT. It specifies CASSLPGGLNEKLFF. Full variable domain (rest looked up from reference TRBV5-6 and TRBJ1-4): DAGVTQSPTHLIKTRGQQVTLRCSPKSGHDTVSWYQQALGQGPQFIFQYYEEEERQRGNFPDRFSGHQFPNYSSELNVNALLLGDSALYLCASSLPGGLNEKLFFGSGTQLSVL.

The gene calls are TRBV9 and TRBJ1-6; weak D call: TRBD1 (5 bases). The germline V and J ends were trimmed by 0 bases and 7 bases, with 8 bases remaining between them. Germline V gene lookup returns CDR1 SGDLS and CDR2 YYNGEE. CDR3 length: 14 amino acids. CDR3 coding DNA: TGTGCCAGCAGCGTAGTAGAGGGGAATTCACCCCTCCACTTT. Translated, it gives CASSVVEGNSPLHF. The variable domain in full, completed from reference TRBV9 and TRBJ1-6, reads DSGVTQTPKHLITATGQRVTLRCSPRSGDLSVYWYQQSLDQGLQFLIQYYNGEERAKGNILERFSAQQFPDLHSELNLSSLELGDSALYFCASSVVEGNSPLHFGNGTRLTVT.